This note documents a single T cell receptor beta chain sequence. This entry is derived from a study of blood T cell repertoires in COVID-19. The length of the CDR3 is 14 residues. The V gene's germline CDR1 is SGHRS and CDR2 YFSETQ. Trimming took off 4 bases at V and 1 base at J, with 11 bases between the two ends. Data came from immunoSEQ multiplex PCR; TCRdb stores just in-frame clones and leaves some out. Of 100,000 to 150,000 clones in the sample, 82% are singletons; the top ten hold 9.5% to 13%. The sample taken for sequencing was peripheral blood. The chain recombines TRBV5-1 with TRBJ1-2; D perhaps matches TRBD1 (5 bases). This clonotype was sampled from a human donor in a cohort sampled during active COVID-19. The CDR3 loop is CASSPGDLNYGYTF. The CDR3 region has the DNA TGCGCCAGCAGCCCGGGGGACCTTAACTATGGCTACACCTTC.